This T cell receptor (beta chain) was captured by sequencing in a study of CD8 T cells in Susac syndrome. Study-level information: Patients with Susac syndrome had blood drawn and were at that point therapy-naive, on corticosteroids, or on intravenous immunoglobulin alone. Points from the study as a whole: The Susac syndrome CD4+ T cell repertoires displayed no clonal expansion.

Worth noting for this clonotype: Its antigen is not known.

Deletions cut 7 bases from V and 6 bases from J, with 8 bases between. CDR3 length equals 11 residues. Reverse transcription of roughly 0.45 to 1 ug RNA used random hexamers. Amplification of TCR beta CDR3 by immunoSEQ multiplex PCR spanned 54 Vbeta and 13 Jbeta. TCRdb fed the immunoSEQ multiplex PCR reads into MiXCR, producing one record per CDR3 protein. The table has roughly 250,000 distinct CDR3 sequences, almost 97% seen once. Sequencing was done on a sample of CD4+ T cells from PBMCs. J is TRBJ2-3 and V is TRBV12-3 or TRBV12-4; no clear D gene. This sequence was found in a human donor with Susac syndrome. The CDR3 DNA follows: TGTGCCAGCACCACTTGGGATACGCAGTATTTT. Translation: CASTTWDTQYF.